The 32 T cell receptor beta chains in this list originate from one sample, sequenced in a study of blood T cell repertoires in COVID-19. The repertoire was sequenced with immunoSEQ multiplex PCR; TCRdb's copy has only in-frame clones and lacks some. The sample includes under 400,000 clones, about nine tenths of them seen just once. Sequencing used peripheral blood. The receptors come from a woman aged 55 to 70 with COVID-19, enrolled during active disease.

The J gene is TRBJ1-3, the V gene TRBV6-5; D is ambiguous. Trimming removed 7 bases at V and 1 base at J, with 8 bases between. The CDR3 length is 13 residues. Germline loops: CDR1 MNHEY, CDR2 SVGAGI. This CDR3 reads CASISRSGNTIYF. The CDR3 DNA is TGTGCCAGCATCTCGCGGTCTGGAAACACCATATATTTT.

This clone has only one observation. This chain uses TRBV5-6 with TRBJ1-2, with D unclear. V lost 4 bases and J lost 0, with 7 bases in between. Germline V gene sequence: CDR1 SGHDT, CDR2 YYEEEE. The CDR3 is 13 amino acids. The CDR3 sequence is CASSRRANYGYTF. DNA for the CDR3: TGTGCCAGCAGCCGGAGAGCTAACTATGGCTACACCTTC. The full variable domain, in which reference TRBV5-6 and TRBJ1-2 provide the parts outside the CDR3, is DAGVTQSPTHLIKTRGQQVTLRCSPKSGHDTVSWYQQALGQGPQFIFQYYEEEERQRGNFPDRFSGHQFPNYSSELNVNALLLGDSALYLCASSRRANYGYTFGSGTRLTVV.

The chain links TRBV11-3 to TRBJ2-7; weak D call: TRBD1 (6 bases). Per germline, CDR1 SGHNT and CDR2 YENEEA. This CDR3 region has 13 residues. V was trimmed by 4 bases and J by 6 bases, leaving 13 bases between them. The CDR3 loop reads CASSSGDGTEQYF. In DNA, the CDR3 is TGTGCCAGCAGCTCAGGGGACGGAACCGAGCAGTACTTC.

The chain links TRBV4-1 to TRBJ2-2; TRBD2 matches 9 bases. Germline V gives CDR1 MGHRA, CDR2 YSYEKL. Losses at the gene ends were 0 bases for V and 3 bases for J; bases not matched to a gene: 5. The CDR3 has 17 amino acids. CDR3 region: CASSQDRKRGDTGELFF. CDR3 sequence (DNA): TGCGCCAGCAGCCAAGATCGCAAGCGGGGGGACACCGGGGAGCTGTTTTTT.

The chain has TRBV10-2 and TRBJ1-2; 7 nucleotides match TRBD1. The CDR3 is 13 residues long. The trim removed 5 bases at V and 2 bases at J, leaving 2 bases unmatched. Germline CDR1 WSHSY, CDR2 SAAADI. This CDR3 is CASSQDRNYGYTF. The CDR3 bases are TGCGCCAGCAGTCAGGACAGGAACTATGGCTACACCTTC.

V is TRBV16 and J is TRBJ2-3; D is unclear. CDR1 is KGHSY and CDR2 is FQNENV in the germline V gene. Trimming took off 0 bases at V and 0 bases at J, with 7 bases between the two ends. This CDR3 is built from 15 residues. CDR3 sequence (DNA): TGTGCCAGCAGCCAATCATCAGTCAGCACAGATACGCAGTATTTT. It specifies CASSQSSVSTDTQYF.

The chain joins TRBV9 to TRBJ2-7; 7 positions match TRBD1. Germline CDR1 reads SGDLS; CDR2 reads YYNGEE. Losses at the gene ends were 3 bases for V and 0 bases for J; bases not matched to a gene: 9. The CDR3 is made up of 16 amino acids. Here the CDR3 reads CASSAQTGLSSYEQYF. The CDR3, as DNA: TGTGCCAGCAGCGCCCAGACAGGGTTGAGCTCCTACGAGCAGTACTTC.

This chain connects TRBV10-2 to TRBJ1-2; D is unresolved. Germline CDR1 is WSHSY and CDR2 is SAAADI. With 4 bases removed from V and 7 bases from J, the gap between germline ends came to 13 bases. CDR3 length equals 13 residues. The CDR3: CASSAVVTVGYTF. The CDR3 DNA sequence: TGCGCCAGCAGTGCCGTCGTAACAGTTGGCTACACCTTC.

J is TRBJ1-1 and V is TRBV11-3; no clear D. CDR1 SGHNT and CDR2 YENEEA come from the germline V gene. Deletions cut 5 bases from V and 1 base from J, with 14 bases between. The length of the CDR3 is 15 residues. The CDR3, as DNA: TGTGCCAGCAGCCGAGGAGGCACAGAGAACACTGAAGCTTTCTTT. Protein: CASSRGGTENTEAFF.

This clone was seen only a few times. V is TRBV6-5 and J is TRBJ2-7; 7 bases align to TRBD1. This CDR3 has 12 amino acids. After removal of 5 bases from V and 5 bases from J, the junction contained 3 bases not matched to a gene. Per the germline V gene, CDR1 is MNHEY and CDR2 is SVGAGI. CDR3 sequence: CASSPQGNEQYF. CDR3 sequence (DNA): TGTGCCAGCAGTCCACAGGGGAACGAGCAGTACTTC.

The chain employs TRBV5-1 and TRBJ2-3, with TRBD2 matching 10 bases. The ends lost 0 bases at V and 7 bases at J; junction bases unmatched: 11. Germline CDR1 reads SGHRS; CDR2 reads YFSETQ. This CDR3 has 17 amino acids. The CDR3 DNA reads TGCGCCAGCAGCTTGGGTCTAGCGGGGGCGCCTAGGAATACGCAGTATTTT. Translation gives CASSLGLAGAPRNTQYF.

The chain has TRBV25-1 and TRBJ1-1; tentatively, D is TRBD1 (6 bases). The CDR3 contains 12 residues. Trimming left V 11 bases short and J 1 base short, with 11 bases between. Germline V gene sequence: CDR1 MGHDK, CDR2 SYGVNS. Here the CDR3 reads CAAARGNTEAFF. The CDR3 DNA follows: TGTGCCGCAGCCAGGGGGAACACTGAAGCTTTCTTT.

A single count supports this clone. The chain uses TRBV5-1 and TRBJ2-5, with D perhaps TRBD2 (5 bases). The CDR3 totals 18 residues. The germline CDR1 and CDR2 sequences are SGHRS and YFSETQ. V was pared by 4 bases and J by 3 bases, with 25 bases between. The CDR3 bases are TGCGCCAGCAGCCCAGGTGGGTTTGGCGGAGGAGTAAAAGAGACCCAGTACTTC. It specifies CASSPGGFGGGVKETQYF.

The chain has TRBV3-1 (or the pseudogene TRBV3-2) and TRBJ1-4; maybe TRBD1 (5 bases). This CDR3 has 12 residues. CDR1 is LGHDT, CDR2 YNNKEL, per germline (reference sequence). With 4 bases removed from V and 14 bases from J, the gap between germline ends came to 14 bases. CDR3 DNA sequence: TGTGCCAGCAGCCTGACAGCCCGTGATCTGTTTTTT. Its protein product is CASSLTARDLFF.

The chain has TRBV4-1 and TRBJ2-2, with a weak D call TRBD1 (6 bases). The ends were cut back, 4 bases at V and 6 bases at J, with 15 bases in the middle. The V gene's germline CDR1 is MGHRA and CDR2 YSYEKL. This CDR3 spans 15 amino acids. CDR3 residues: CASSRGNRVPGELFF. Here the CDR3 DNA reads TGCGCCAGCAGCCGGGGGAACAGGGTCCCCGGGGAGCTGTTTTTT.

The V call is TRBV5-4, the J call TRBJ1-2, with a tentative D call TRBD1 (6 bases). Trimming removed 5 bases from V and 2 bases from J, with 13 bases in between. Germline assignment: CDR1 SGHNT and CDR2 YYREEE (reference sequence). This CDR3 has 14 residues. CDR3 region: CASRRSDRNYGYTF. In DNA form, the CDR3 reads TGTGCCAGCAGGAGGTCGGACAGAAACTATGGCTACACCTTC.

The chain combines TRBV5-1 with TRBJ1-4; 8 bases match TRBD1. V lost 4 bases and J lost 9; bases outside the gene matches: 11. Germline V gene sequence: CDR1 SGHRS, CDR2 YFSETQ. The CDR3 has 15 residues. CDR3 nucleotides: TGCGCCAGCAGCCAGACGGACAGGGCCCTGAAAAAACTGTTTTTT. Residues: CASSQTDRALKKLFF. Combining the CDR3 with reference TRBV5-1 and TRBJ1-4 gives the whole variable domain KAGVTQTPRYLIKTRGQQVTLSCSPISGHRSVSWYQQTPGQGLQFLFEYFSETQRNKGNFPGRFSGRQFSNSRSEMNVSTLELGDSALYLCASSQTDRALKKLFFGSGTQLSVL.

CDR3 bases: TGTGCCAGCAGTTTTATTATGGACAGTGAAGCTTTCTTT. Translating gives CASSFIMDSEAFF. The chain is built from TRBV12-3 or TRBV12-4 and TRBJ1-1; D possibly corresponds to TRBD1 (6 bases). The CDR3 has 13 residues. V dropped 3 bases and J dropped 7 bases, with 12 bases sitting between them.

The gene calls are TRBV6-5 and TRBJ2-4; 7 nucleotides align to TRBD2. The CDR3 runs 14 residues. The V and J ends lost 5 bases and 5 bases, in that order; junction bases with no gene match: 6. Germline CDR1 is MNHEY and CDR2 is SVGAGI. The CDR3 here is CASSRNRGENIQYF. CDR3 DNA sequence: TGTGCCAGCAGTAGAAACCGGGGGGAAAACATTCAGTACTTC.

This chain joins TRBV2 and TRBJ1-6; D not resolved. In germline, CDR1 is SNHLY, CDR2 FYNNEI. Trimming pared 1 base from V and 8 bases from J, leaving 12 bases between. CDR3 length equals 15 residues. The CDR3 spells CASSEVLVPDSPLHF. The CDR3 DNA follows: TGTGCCAGCAGTGAAGTGTTAGTCCCGGATTCACCCCTCCACTTT.

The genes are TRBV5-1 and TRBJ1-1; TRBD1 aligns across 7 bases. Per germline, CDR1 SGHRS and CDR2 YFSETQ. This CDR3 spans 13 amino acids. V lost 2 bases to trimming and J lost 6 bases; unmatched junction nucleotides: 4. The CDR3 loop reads CASSFTGAAEAFF. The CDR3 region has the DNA TGCGCCAGCAGCTTTACAGGGGCCGCTGAAGCTTTCTTT.

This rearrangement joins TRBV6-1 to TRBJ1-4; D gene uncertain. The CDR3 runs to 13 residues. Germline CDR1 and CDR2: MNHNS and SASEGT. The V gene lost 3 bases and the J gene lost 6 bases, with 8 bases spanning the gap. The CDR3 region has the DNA TGTGCCAGCAGTGACATCTTAGATGAAAAACTGTTTTTT. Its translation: CASSDILDEKLFF.

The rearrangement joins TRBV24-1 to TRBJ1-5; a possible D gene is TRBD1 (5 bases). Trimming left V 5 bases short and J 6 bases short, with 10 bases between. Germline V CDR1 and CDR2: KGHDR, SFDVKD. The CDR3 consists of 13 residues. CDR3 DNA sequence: TGTGCCACCAGTGCTTCAGGGATTCAGCCCCAGCATTTT. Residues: CATSASGIQPQHF.

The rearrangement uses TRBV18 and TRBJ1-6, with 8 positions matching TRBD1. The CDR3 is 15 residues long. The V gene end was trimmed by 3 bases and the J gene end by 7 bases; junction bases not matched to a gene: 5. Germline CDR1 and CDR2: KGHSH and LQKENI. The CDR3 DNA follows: TGTGCCAGCTCACCCCAAAGACAGGGGAATTCACCCCTCCACTTT. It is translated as CASSPQRQGNSPLHF.

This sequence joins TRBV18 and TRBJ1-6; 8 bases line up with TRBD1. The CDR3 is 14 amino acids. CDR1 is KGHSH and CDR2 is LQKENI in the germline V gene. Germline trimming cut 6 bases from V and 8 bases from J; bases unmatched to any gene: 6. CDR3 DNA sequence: TGTGCCAGCTCCCAAGGACAGGGAGATTCACCCCTCCACTTT. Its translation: CASSQGQGDSPLHF.

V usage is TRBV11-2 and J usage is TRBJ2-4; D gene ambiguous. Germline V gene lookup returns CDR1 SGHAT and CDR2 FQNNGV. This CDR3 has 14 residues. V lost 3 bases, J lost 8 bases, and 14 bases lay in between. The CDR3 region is CASSFLSGADIQYF. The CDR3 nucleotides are TGTGCCAGCAGCTTTTTATCCGGCGCGGACATTCAGTACTTC.

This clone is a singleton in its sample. CDR3: CASSPGTGNTGELFF. The CDR3 nucleotides read TGTGCCAGCAGCCCCGGGACAGGGAATACCGGGGAGCTGTTTTTT. This chain uses TRBV6-6 with TRBJ2-2; 9 bases line up with TRBD1. Per germline, CDR1 MNHNY and CDR2 SVGAGI (reference sequence). The CDR3 is 15 amino acids. V was pared by 6 bases and J by 5 bases, with 7 bases of the junction left unmatched.

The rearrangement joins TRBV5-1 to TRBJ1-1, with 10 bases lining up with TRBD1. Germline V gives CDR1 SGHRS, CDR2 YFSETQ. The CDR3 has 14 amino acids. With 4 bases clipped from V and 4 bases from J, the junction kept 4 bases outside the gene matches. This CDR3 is CASSQGDRGTEAFF. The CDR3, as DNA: TGCGCCAGCAGCCAAGGGGACAGGGGCACTGAAGCTTTCTTT.

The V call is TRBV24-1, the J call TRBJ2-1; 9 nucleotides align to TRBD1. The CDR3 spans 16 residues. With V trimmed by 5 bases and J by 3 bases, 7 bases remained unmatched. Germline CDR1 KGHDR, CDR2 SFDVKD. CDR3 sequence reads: CATSGPDRGFYNEQFF. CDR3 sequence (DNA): TGTGCCACCAGTGGGCCGGACAGGGGTTTCTACAATGAGCAGTTCTTC.

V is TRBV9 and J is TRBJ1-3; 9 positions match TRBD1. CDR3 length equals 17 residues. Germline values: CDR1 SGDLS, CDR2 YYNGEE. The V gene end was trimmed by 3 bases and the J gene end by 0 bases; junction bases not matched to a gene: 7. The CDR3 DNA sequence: TGTGCCAGCAGCGCGTCTACAGGGGGCCACTCTGGAAACACCATATATTTT. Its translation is CASSASTGGHSGNTIYF.

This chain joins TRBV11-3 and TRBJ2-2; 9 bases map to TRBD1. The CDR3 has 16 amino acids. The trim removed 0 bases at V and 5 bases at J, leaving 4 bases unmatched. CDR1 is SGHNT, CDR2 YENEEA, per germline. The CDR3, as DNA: TGTGCCAGCAGCTTAGAACACAGGGGGCCAACCGGGGAGCTGTTTTTT. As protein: CASSLEHRGPTGELFF.

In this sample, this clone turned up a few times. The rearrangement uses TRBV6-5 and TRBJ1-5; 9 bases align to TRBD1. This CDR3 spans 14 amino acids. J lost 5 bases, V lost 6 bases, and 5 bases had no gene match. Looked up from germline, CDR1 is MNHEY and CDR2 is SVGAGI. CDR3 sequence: CASSFRDRDQPQHF. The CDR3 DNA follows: TGTGCCAGCAGCTTCCGGGACAGGGATCAGCCCCAGCATTTT.